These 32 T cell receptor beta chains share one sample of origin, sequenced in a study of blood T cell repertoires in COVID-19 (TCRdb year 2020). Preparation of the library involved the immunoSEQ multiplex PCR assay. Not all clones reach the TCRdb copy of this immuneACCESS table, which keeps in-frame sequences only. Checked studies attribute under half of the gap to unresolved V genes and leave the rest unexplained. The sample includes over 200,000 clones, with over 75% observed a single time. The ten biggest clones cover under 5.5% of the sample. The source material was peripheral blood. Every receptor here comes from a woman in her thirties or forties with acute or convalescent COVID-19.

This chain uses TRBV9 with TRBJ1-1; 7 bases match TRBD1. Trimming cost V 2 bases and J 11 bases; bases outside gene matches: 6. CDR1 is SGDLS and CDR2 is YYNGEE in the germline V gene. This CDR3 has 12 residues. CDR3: CASSVGTGDAFF. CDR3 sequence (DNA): TGTGCCAGCAGCGTCGGTACAGGGGATGCTTTCTTT.

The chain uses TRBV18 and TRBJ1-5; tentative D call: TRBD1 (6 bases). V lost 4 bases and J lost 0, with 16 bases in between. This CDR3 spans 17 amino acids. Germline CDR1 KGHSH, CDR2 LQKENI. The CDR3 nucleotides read TGTGCCAGCTCACTAGTCGGGACACAGTATAGCAATCAGCCCCAGCATTTT. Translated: CASSLVGTQYSNQPQHF.

The CDR3 DNA reads TGTGCCAGCAGCCAAGGCCCCCGGTTGTACTTC. Translated, it gives CASSQGPRLYF. The rearrangement uses TRBV3-1 (or the pseudogene TRBV3-2) and TRBJ2-4; no definite D call. Germline assignment: CDR1 LGHDT and CDR2 YNNKEL (reference sequence). V was cut by 1 base and J by 15 bases, with 10 bases left in between. The CDR3 contains 11 residues.

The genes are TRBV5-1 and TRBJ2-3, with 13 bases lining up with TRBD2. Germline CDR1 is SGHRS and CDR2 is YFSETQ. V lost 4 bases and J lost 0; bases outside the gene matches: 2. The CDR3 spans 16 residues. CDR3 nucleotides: TGCGCCAGCAGCCCGGGACTAGCGGGGAGCACAGATACGCAGTATTTT. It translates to CASSPGLAGSTDTQYF.

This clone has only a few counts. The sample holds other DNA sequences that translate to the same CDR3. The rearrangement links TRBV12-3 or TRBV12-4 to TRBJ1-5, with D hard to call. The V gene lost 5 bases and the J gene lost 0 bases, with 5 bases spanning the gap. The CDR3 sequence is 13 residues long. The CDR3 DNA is TGTGCCAGCAGTATAAATAGCAATCAGCCCCAGCATTTT. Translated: CASSINSNQPQHF.

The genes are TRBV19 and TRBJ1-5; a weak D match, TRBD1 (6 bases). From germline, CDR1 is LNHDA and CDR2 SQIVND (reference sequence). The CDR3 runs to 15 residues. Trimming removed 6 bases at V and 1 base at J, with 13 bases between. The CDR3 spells CASSSQGSSNQPQHF. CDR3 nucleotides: TGTGCCAGTAGCTCACAGGGATCGAGCAATCAGCCCCAGCATTTT.

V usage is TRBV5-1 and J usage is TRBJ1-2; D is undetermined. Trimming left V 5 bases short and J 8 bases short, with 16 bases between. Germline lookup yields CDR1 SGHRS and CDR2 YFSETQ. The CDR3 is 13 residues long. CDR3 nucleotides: TGCGCCAGCAGGACTGAGGGAAGTTACGGCTACACCTTC. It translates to CASRTEGSYGYTF.

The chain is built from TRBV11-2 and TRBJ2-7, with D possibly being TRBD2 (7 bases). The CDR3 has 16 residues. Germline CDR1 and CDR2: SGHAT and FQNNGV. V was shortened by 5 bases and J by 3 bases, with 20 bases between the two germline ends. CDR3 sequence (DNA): TGTGCCAGCAGCAACCCCCGGGGGGCCCATTTCTACGAGCAGTACGTC. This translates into CASSNPRGAHFYEQYV.

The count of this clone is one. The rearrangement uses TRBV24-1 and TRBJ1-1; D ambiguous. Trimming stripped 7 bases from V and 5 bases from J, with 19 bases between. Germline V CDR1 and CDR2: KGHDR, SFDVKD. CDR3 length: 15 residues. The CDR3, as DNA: TGTGCCACCAGGGGCGAGGGTTGGGTTCATACTGAAGCTTTCTTT. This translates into CATRGEGWVHTEAFF.

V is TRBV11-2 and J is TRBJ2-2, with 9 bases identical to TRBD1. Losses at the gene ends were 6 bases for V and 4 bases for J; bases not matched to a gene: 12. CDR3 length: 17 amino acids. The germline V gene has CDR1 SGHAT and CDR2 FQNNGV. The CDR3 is CASRPPLGTGSTGELFF. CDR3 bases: TGTGCCAGCAGGCCCCCCCTCGGGACAGGGAGCACCGGGGAGCTGTTTTTT. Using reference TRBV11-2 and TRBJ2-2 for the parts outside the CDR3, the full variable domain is EAGVAQSPRYKIIEKRQSVAFWCNPISGHATLYWYQQILGQGPKLLIQFQNNGVVDDSQLPKDRFSAERLKGVDSTLKIQPAKLEDSAVYLCASRPPLGTGSTGELFFGEGSRLTVL.

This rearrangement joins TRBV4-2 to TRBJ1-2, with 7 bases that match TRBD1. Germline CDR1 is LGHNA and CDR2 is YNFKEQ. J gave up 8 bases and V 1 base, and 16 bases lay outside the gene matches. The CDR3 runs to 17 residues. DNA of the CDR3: TGTGCCAGCAGCCAAGTAGGCGCCAGGGGGATTGAAATAGGCTACACCTTC. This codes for CASSQVGARGIEIGYTF.

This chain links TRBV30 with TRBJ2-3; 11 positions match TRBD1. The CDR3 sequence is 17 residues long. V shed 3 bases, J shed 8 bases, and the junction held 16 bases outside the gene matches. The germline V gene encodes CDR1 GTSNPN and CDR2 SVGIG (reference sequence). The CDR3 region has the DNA TGTGCCTGGAGGGGAATCGGACAGGGGGCCACCGAGGGTACGCAGTATTTT. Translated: CAWRGIGQGATEGTQYF.

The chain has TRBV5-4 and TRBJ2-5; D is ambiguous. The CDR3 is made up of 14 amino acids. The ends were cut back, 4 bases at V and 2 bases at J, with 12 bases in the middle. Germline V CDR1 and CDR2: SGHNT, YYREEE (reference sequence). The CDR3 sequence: CASSTPTVQETQYF. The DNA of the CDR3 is TGTGCCAGCAGCACCCCTACGGTTCAAGAGACCCAGTACTTC. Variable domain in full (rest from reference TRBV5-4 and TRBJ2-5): ETGVTQSPTHLIKTRGQQVTLRCSSQSGHNTVSWYQQALGQGPQFIFQYYREEENGRGNFPPRFSGLQFPNYSSELNVNALELDDSALYLCASSTPTVQETQYFGPGTRLLVL.

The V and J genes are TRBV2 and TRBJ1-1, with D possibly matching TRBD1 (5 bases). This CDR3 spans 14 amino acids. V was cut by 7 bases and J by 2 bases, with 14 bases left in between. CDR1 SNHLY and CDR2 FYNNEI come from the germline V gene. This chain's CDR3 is CASKGEQLNTEAFF. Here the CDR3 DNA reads TGTGCCAGCAAAGGGGAACAGCTTAACACTGAAGCTTTCTTT.

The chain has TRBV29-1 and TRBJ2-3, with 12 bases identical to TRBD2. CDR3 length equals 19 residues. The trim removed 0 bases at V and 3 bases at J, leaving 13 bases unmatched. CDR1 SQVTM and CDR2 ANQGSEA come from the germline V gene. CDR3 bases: TGCAGCGTTGAAGATTTCTTACTAGCGGGGGGCGAATTTACAGATACGCAGTATTTT. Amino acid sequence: CSVEDFLLAGGEFTDTQYF.

The CDR3 reads CASSPKITTLNTGELFF. The CDR3 bases are TGCGCCAGCAGCCCGAAGATCACAACCCTGAACACCGGGGAGCTGTTTTTT. This chain uses TRBV5-1 with TRBJ2-2; D ambiguous. Trimming took 4 bases from V and 1 from J, leaving 17 bases between them. The CDR3 is 17 amino acids. CDR1 is SGHRS and CDR2 is YFSETQ in the germline V gene.

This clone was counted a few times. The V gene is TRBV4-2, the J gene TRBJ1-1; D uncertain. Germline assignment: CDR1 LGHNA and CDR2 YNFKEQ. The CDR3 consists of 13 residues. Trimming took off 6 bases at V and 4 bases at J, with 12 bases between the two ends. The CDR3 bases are TGTGCCAGCAGTCCCTTGAGTAGCACTGAAGCTTTCTTT. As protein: CASSPLSSTEAFF.

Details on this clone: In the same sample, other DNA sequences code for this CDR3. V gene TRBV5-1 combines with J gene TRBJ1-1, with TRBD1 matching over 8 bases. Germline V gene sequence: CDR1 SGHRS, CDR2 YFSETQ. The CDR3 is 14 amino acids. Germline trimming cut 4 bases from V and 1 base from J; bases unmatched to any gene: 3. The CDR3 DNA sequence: TGCGCCAGCAGCCCCGGGACAGGGAACACTGAAGCTTTCTTT. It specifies CASSPGTGNTEAFF.

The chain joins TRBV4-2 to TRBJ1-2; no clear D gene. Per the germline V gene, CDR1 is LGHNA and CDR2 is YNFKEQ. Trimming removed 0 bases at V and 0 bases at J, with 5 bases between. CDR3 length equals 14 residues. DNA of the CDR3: TGTGCCAGCAGCCAAGATACGGCTAACTATGGCTACACCTTC. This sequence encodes CASSQDTANYGYTF.

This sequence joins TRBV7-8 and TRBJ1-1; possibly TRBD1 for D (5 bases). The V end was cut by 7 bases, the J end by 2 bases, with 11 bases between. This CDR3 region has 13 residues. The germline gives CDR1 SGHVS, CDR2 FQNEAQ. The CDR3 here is CASIARGNTEAFF. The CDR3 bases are TGTGCCAGCATAGCTAGGGGAAACACTGAAGCTTTCTTT.

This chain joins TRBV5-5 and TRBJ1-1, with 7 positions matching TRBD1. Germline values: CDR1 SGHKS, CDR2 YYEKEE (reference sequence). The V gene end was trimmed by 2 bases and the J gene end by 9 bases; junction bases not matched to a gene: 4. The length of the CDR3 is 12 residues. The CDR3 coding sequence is TGTGCCAGCAGCTTACAGGGGTGGAAAGCTTTCTTT. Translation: CASSLQGWKAFF.

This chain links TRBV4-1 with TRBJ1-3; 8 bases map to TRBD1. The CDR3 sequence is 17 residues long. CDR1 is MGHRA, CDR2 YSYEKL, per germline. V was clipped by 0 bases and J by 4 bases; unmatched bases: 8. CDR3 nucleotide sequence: TGCGCCAGCAGCCAAGATCCACCGACAGGGGAGGGAAACACCATATATTTT. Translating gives CASSQDPPTGEGNTIYF.

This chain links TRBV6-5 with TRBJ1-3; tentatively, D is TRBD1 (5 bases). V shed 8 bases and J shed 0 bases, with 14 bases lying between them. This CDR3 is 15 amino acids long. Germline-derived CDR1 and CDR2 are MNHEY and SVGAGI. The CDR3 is CASSQPGFSGNTIYF. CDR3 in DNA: TGTGCCAGCTCACAGCCAGGGTTCTCTGGAAACACCATATATTTT.

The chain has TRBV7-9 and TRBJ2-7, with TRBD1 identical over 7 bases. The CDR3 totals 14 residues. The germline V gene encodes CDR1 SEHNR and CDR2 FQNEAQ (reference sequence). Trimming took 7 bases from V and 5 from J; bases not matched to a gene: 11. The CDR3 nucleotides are TGTGCCAGCACCCCGGGGCAGGGGGAACACGAGCAGTACGTC. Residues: CASTPGQGEHEQYV.

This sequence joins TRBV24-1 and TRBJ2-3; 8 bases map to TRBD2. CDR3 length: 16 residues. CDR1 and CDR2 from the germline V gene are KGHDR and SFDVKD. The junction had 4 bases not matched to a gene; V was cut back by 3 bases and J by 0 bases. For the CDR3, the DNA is TGTGCCACCAGTGATCCGAGCGGGGGTAGCACAGATACGCAGTATTTT. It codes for CATSDPSGGSTDTQYF.

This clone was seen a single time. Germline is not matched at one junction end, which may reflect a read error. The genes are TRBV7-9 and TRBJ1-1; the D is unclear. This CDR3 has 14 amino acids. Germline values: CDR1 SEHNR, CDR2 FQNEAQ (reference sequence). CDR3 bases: TGTGCCAGCAGTACCCCAAACCTGAACTCTGAAGCTTTCTTT. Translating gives CASSTPNLNSEAFF.

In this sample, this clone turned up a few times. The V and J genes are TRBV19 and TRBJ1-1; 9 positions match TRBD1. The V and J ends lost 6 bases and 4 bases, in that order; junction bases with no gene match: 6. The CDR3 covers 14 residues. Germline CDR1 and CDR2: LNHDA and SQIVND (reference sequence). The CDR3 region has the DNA TGTGCCAGTAGCCAACAGGGGGCTAGCACTGAAGCTTTCTTT. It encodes CASSQQGASTEAFF.

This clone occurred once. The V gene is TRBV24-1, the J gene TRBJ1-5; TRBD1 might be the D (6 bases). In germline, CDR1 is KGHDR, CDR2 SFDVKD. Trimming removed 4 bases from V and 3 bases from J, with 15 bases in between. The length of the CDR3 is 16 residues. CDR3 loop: CATSDTWTEPNQPQHF. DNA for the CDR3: TGTGCCACCAGTGACACCTGGACAGAGCCCAATCAGCCCCAGCATTTT.

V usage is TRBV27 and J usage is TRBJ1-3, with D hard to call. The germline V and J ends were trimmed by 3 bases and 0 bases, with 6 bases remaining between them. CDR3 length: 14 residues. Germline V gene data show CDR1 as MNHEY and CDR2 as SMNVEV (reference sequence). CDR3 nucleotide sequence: TGTGCCAGCAGTTTGTCTAGCTCTGGAAACACCATATATTTT. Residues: CASSLSSSGNTIYF.

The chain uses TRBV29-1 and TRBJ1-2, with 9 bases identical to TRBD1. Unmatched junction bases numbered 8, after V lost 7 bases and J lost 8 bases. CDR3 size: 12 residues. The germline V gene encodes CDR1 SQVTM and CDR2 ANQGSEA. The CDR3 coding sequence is TGCAGCGCCAAGGACAGGGGAGAGGGCTACACCTTC. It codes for CSAKDRGEGYTF.

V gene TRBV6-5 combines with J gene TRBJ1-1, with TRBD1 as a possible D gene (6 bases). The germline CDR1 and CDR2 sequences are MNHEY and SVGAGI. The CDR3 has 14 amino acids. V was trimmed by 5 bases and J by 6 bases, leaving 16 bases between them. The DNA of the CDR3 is TGTGCCAGCAGTCTACAGGGATTGGCTTCTGAAGCTTTCTTT. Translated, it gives CASSLQGLASEAFF.

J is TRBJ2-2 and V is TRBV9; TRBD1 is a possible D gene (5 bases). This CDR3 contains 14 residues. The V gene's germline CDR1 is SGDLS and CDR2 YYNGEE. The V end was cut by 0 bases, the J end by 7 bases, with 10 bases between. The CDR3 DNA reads TGTGCCAGCAGCGTAGCTAGGGGCCTCGGGGAGCTGTTTTTT. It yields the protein CASSVARGLGELFF.